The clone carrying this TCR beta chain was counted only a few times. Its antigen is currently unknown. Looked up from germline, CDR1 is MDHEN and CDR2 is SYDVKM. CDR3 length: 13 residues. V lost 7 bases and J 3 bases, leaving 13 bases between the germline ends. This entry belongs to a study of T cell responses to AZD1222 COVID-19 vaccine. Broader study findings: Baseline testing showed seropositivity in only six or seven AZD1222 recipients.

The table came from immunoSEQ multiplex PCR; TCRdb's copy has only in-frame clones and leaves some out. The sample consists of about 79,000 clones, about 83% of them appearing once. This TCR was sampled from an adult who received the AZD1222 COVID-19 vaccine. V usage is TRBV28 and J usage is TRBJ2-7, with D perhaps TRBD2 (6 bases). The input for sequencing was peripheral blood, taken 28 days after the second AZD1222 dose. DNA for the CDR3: TGTGCCAGCACGGACGGGAGTGTCTACGAGCAGTACTTC. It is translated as CASTDGSVYEQYF.